The 31 T cell receptor beta chains given below trace back to one sample, sequenced in a study of beta chain features in type 1 diabetes (dated by TCRdb to 2017 to 2018). Libraries were prepared through the immunoSEQ multiplex PCR assay. The entire isolated RNA was reverse transcribed using the High Capacity cDNA Reverse Transcription Kit, and thus expressed TCRB transcripts were sequenced. TCRdb limited this immuneACCESS table to in-frame rearrangements with V and J called. A share of clones is missing; checked studies link under half to unresolved V genes, and the rest is unexplained. The sample table holds about 900,000 clones, of which 15% to 20% were seen once. In total, the top ten clones hold 0.02% to 0.025% of the sample. The sample taken for sequencing was naive CD4+ T cells from blood. Explained via the paper, the cell subset or site label denotes: true naive CD4+ T cells. Receptors were obtained from a woman between 18 and 29 years old in good health.

The chain is built from TRBV28 and TRBJ1-2; D unclear. Germline V gives CDR1 MDHEN, CDR2 SYDVKM. V lost 2 bases and J lost 8, with 18 bases in between. This CDR3 has 15 residues. The CDR3 coding sequence is TGTGCCAGCAGTTTAGGATCCGGTCCCGTTGAGGGCTACACCTTC. Translating it yields CASSLGSGPVEGYTF.

This clone has a handful of counts. This chain uses TRBV4-2 with TRBJ2-2; D unclear. The CDR3 has 14 residues. Germline-derived CDR1 and CDR2 are LGHNA and YNFKEQ. Trimming took off 0 bases at V and 3 bases at J, with 5 bases between the two ends. The CDR3 DNA reads as TGTGCCAGCAGCCAAGATTTCTACACCGGGGAGCTGTTTTTT. Translating it yields CASSQDFYTGELFF.

This clone was counted between two and nine times. This chain uses TRBV7-3 with TRBJ2-7; tentatively, D is TRBD1 (6 bases). Germline V gene data show CDR1 as SGHTA and CDR2 as FQGTGA. The CDR3 is 13 amino acids. V lost 0 bases, J lost 13 bases, and 16 bases lay in between. The CDR3 sequence is CASSLTVRGLVYF. DNA for the CDR3: TGTGCCAGCAGCTTAACCGTCAGGGGTTTGGTATACTTC.

As regards this clone: Other DNA sequences in this specimen translate into the identical CDR3. The chain links TRBV18 to TRBJ2-7, with D unclear. The CDR3 is made up of 13 amino acids. Germline lookup yields CDR1 KGHSH and CDR2 LQKENI. Trimming took 1 base from V and 1 from J, leaving 5 bases between them. CDR3 sequence reads: CASSPQNSYEQYF. The CDR3 DNA reads as TGTGCCAGCTCACCACAGAATTCCTACGAGCAGTACTTC.

In its sample, this clone was seen a few times. This chain joins TRBV5-8 and TRBJ1-2; no definite D call. Germline V gene data show CDR1 as SGHTS and CDR2 as YDEGEE. The CDR3 is 12 residues long. The V end was cut by 8 bases, the J end by 6 bases, with 14 bases between. CDR3 sequence: CARGMASDGYTF. For the CDR3, the DNA is TGTGCCAGGGGTATGGCTTCCGATGGCTACACCTTC.

In this sample, this clone turned up a few times. V and J are TRBV11-2 and TRBJ2-7, with a tentative D call TRBD2 (6 bases). CDR1 and CDR2 (germline): SGHAT, FQNNGV. Deletions cut 5 bases from V and 9 bases from J, with 11 bases between. The CDR3 sequence is 11 residues long. The CDR3 loop is CASSPGGRQYF. The CDR3 DNA follows: TGTGCCAGCAGCCCCGGGGGTCGGCAGTACTTC.

V is TRBV6-1 and J is TRBJ2-6, with D perhaps given as TRBD1 or TRBD2 (5 bases each). The V gene lost 3 bases and the J gene lost 5 bases, with 11 bases spanning the gap. The V gene's germline CDR1 is MNHNS and CDR2 SASEGT. This CDR3 is built from 15 residues. The DNA of the CDR3 is TGTGCCAGCAGTGACTGGGGGTTAAGGGCCAACGTCCTGACTTTC. Translation: CASSDWGLRANVLTF.

The CDR3 sequence is CASSLGGTGIVREQFF. CDR3 DNA: TGTGCCAGCAGCTTGGGCGGGACAGGCATCGTTCGGGAGCAGTTCTTC. The chain employs TRBV7-6 and TRBJ2-1, with 8 bases that match TRBD1. Germline V gene sequence: CDR1 SGHVS, CDR2 FNYEAQ. The V gene end was trimmed by 3 bases and the J gene end by 10 bases; junction bases not matched to a gene: 14. The CDR3 loop spans 16 amino acids.

The chain links TRBV11-2 to TRBJ2-1; 9 bases match TRBD1. Trimming at V came to 5 bases and at J to 4 bases, leaving 6 bases not matched to a gene. CDR1 is SGHAT and CDR2 is FQNNGV in the germline V gene. The CDR3 contains 15 residues. The CDR3 bases are TGTGCCAGCAGCACAGGGACAGGGATTTACAATGAGCAGTTCTTC. It is translated as CASSTGTGIYNEQFF.

In this sample, this clone turned up a few times. This rearrangement joins TRBV5-4 to TRBJ1-1, with D possibly matching TRBD1 (6 bases). V lost 0 bases and J lost 5, with 14 bases in between. Germline CDR1 SGHNT, CDR2 YYREEE (reference sequence). The CDR3 has 15 amino acids. CDR3 nucleotide sequence: TGTGCCAGCAGCTTGGGGGGACAAAGTGGGACTGAAGCTTTCTTT. The encoded protein is CASSLGGQSGTEAFF.

The V gene is TRBV5-8, the J gene TRBJ2-5; TRBD1 is a possible D gene (6 bases). CDR1 and CDR2 from the germline V gene are SGHTS and YDEGEE. V lost 5 bases and J lost 5, with 13 bases in between. This CDR3 comprises 13 residues. CDR3 region: CASRTQGWETQYF. DNA of the CDR3: TGTGCCAGCAGAACGCAGGGGTGGGAGACCCAGTACTTC.

This chain uses TRBV18 with TRBJ2-3; D not certain. The CDR3 has 15 amino acids. Trimming took 2 bases from V and 0 from J, leaving 9 bases between them. CDR1 and CDR2 from the germline V gene are KGHSH and LQKENI. CDR3 in amino acids: CASSPSRSSTDTQYF. Written as DNA, the CDR3 is TGTGCCAGCTCACCATCAAGGAGCAGCACAGATACGCAGTATTTT.

This clone was picked up a small number of times. The rearrangement links TRBV5-1 to TRBJ2-7; D ambiguous. CDR1 and CDR2 (germline): SGHRS, YFSETQ. V was clipped by 1 base and J by 0 bases, with 11 bases between them. The CDR3 is made up of 15 amino acids. The CDR3 reads CASSLSPPSSYEQYF. CDR3 sequence (DNA): TGCGCCAGCAGCTTGTCCCCCCCCAGCTCCTACGAGCAGTACTTC. Supplemented by reference TRBV5-1 and TRBJ2-7, the full variable domain reads KAGVTQTPRYLIKTRGQQVTLSCSPISGHRSVSWYQQTPGQGLQFLFEYFSETQRNKGNFPGRFSGRQFSNSRSEMNVSTLELGDSALYLCASSLSPPSSYEQYFGPGTRLTVT.

This clone was seen a few times. The chain is built from TRBV2 and TRBJ2-7; 7 bases are shared with TRBD1. CDR1 and CDR2 from the germline V gene are SNHLY and FYNNEI. The trim removed 5 bases at V and 1 base at J, leaving 8 bases unmatched. The CDR3 contains 15 residues. CDR3 DNA: TGTGCCAGCAGTCGACAGGGAACCTGGTCCTACGAGCAGTACTTC. This codes for CASSRQGTWSYEQYF.

The rearrangement uses TRBV4-2 and TRBJ1-5; D gene ambiguous. Germline V lookup: CDR1 LGHNA, CDR2 YNFKEQ. The CDR3 runs to 13 residues. The V gene lost 6 bases and the J gene lost 4 bases, with 10 bases spanning the gap. CDR3 sequence: CASRLAPNQPQHF. DNA for the CDR3: TGTGCCAGCAGACTAGCCCCAAATCAGCCCCAGCATTTT.

This clone was counted a few times. The gene calls are TRBV7-3 and TRBJ2-1, with 7 nucleotides matching TRBD2. The CDR3 runs 16 residues. J was trimmed by 5 bases and V by 6 bases; bases with no gene match: 13. Germline loops: CDR1 SGHTA, CDR2 FQGTGA. Written as DNA, the CDR3 is TGTGCCAGCAGGCCGGGCGGGAGCCTCGCTAACAATGAGCAGTTCTTC. As protein: CASRPGGSLANNEQFF.

This clone was counted between two and nine times. V is TRBV18 and J is TRBJ2-5; 11 nucleotides align to TRBD2. Per germline, CDR1 KGHSH and CDR2 LQKENI. Losses at the gene ends were 3 bases for V and 1 base for J; bases not matched to a gene: 4. CDR3 length: 16 amino acids. The CDR3 sequence is CASSPTSGMLQETQYF. The CDR3 DNA reads as TGTGCCAGCTCACCGACTAGCGGGATGCTCCAAGAGACCCAGTACTTC.

This clone was seen only a few times. The chain uses TRBV6-6 and TRBJ2-1; a weak D match, TRBD2 (5 bases). Trimming left V 0 bases short and J 7 bases short, with 16 bases between. The CDR3 runs to 16 residues. Germline CDR1 MNHNY, CDR2 SVGAGI (reference sequence). CDR3 coding DNA: TGTGCCAGCAGTTACTCACCCCGGAATAGCGAGAATGAGCAGTTCTTC. Translated, it gives CASSYSPRNSENEQFF.

The chain is built from TRBV12-5 and TRBJ1-1; 9 nucleotides line up with TRBD1. Germline values: CDR1 LGHNT, CDR2 FRNRAP. V dropped 2 bases and J dropped 5; count of bases not matched to a gene: 9. The CDR3 consists of 16 residues. The CDR3 protein is CASGLTSDRGRTEAFF. The CDR3 bases are TGTGCTAGTGGTTTGACCTCGGACAGGGGTCGGACTGAAGCTTTCTTT.

This clone was observed a few times. The rearrangement joins TRBV6-1 to TRBJ2-1; D may be TRBD2 (6 bases). Trimming removed 7 bases at V and 8 bases at J, with 15 bases between. Germline CDR1 reads MNHNS; CDR2 reads SASEGT. There are 13 residues in the CDR3. The CDR3 DNA reads as TGTGCCAGCACTGATGGAGGGCTCGATGAGCAGTTCTTC. Protein product: CASTDGGLDEQFF.

V usage is TRBV6-1 and J usage is TRBJ2-7; D not resolved. V was clipped by 5 bases and J by 3 bases, with 17 bases between them. The CDR3 is made up of 15 amino acids. CDR1 MNHNS and CDR2 SASEGT come from the germline V gene. The CDR3 DNA is TGTGCCAGCAGTCTCCCTCGTACACAGATCTACGAGCAGTACTTC. It yields the protein CASSLPRTQIYEQYF.

This clone came up a few times. The chain carries TRBV7-2 and TRBJ1-2; 8 nucleotides line up with TRBD1. The CDR3 covers 14 residues. Germline CDR1 and CDR2: SGHTA and FQGNSA. J lost 5 bases, V lost 5 bases, and 7 bases had no gene match. CDR3 sequence reads: CASSPRTGPYGYTF. CDR3 sequence (DNA): TGTGCCAGCAGCCCGAGGACAGGGCCATATGGCTACACCTTC.

The V gene is TRBV27, the J gene TRBJ1-4; D call uncertain. V lost 5 bases and J lost 3, with 13 bases in between. This CDR3 region has 15 residues. Germline V lookup: CDR1 MNHEY, CDR2 SMNVEV (reference sequence). CDR3 nucleotide sequence: TGTGCCAGCAGTACCGAGGGTTGGGCTAATGAAAAACTGTTTTTT. Protein sequence: CASSTEGWANEKLFF.

CDR3 region: CASSLAELRGAWGDTQYF. DNA for the CDR3: TGTGCCAGCAGCTTAGCGGAGTTGAGAGGGGCATGGGGAGATACGCAGTATTTT. The chain is built from TRBV7-9 and TRBJ2-3; D possibly uses TRBD1 or TRBD2 (5 bases each). CDR1 is SEHNR, CDR2 FQNEAQ, per germline (reference sequence). The CDR3 has 18 residues. The V end lost 0 bases, the J end lost 5 bases, and 21 bases lay between the germline ends.

The chain employs TRBV28 and TRBJ1-5, with D possibly TRBD1 on 6 matching bases. This CDR3 has 12 amino acids. V was shortened by 6 bases and J by 6 bases, with 9 bases between the two germline ends. Germline lookup yields CDR1 MDHEN and CDR2 SYDVKM. The CDR3 reads CASRQGSQPQHF. The CDR3, as DNA: TGTGCCAGCAGACAGGGTAGTCAGCCCCAGCATTTT.

J is TRBJ1-1 and V is TRBV18; 8 bases align to TRBD1. CDR3 size: 14 residues. Germline trimming cut 3 bases from V and 5 bases from J; bases unmatched to any gene: 5. The germline gives CDR1 KGHSH, CDR2 LQKENI. CDR3 in DNA: TGTGCCAGCTCACCGACAGGGGTGGGGACTGAAGCTTTCTTT. Residues: CASSPTGVGTEAFF.

The CDR3 DNA is TGTGCCAGCAGCGTAGTTCCCAGTGCGAACACCGGGGAGCTGTTTTTT. Amino acids: CASSVVPSANTGELFF. The chain links TRBV9 to TRBJ2-2; D gene ambiguous. CDR1 SGDLS and CDR2 YYNGEE come from the germline V gene. The V end lost 0 bases, the J end lost 0 bases, and 9 bases lay between the germline ends. The CDR3 consists of 16 residues.

This clone was recorded a few times. The V call is TRBV18, the J call TRBJ2-2; no clear D gene. The CDR3 consists of 17 residues. Trimming removed 2 bases from V and 5 bases from J, with 18 bases in between. Germline values: CDR1 KGHSH, CDR2 LQKENI. The chain's CDR3 is CASSPDWDTPPTGELFF. The CDR3 DNA is TGTGCCAGCTCACCAGACTGGGATACACCCCCGACCGGGGAGCTGTTTTTT.

This clone was counted only a few times. The chain joins TRBV29-1 to TRBJ1-1; no firm D call. V was cut by 7 bases and J by 0 bases, with 12 bases left in between. Germline V gives CDR1 SQVTM, CDR2 ANQGSEA. There are 13 residues in the CDR3. The CDR3 spells CSASRDVNTEAFF. Written as DNA, the CDR3 is TGCAGCGCCTCCCGGGATGTGAACACTGAAGCTTTCTTT.

This clone was detected only a few times. The chain combines TRBV2 with TRBJ2-7; D remains ambiguous. This CDR3 spans 14 amino acids. The V end was cut by 5 bases, the J end by 7 bases, with 18 bases between. Germline CDR1 SNHLY, CDR2 FYNNEI. The CDR3 nucleotides read TGTGCCAGCAGTTTCAGGCCTTCACCTGGAGAGCAGTACTTC. Residues: CASSFRPSPGEQYF.

This chain joins TRBV7-9 and TRBJ2-3; D may match TRBD1 or TRBD2 (6 bases each). Deletions cut 5 bases from V and 0 bases from J, with 12 bases between. In germline, CDR1 is SEHNR, CDR2 FQNEAQ (reference sequence). The CDR3 length is 15 residues. The CDR3 coding sequence is TGTGCCAGCAGCGGAGGGGGGATCAGCACAGATACGCAGTATTTT. It codes for CASSGGGISTDTQYF.